The rows below give T cell receptor beta chains drawn from one sample of a study of shared clonotypes between healthy human individuals. The protocol was immunoSEQ multiplex PCR, while the TCRdb copy is restricted to in-frame clones and leaves out a portion. The sample lists 2 million to 2.5 million clones; 95% were seen once. Sequencing was carried out using naive CD4+ T cells sorted from blood. These receptors all stem from a man aged 18 to 29 in good health. CDR3s include the opening cysteine and the closing phenylalanine or tryptophan. Each record gives: D gene, clone size, V gene, J gene, CDR3 DNA, CDR3 protein. A D gene is named only where the DNA matches it firmly. Expanded clones get a size class; other rows say once, few or many, or leave the size out.

>TRBD1|NA|TRBV30|TRBJ2-2
TGTGCCTGGAGTAGCTGGGGACAGGGCCCCACCGGGGAGCTGTTTTTT
CAWSSWGQGPTGELFF
>TRBD1|NA|TRBV27|TRBJ1-1
TGTGCCAGCAGTTGGGGGACAGGGGGAGTCACTGAAGCTTTCTTT
CASSWGTGGVTEAFF
>NA|NA|TRBV27|TRBJ2-7
TGTGCCAGCAGCCCCGGGGGACTGTTGTCCTACGAGCAGTACTTC
CASSPGGLLSYEQYF
>NA|NA|TRBV5-1|TRBJ2-3
TGCGCCAGCAGCTTGGGTAGGGAGACAGATACGCAGTATTTT
CASSLGRETDTQYF
>TRBD2|NA|TRBV29-1|TRBJ2-7
TGCAGCGTTGAGACTAGCGGGAGTATTTGGTACTTC
CSVETSGSIWYF
>TRBD1|NA|TRBV10-3|TRBJ1-1
TGTGCCATCAGTGGGGCCCCTGGGACAGGGAACATGAACACTGAAGCTTTCTTT
CAISGAPGTGNMNTEAFF
>TRBD2|NA|TRBV19|TRBJ2-2
TGTGCCAGCAGTCGCCGGGGGGACACCGGGGAGCTGTTTTTT
CASSRRGDTGELFF
>TRBD1|NA|TRBV6-1|TRBJ2-4
TGTGCCAGCAGTGTAATTCCCCAGGGGGCTATTGCCAAAAACATTCAGTACTTC
CASSVIPQGAIAKNIQYF
>NA|NA|TRBV7-9|TRBJ2-2
TGTGCCAGCAGCTTAGCCGGACGAAGCAGGGGGAACACCGGGGAGCTGTTTTTT
CASSLAGRSRGNTGELFF
>NA|NA|TRBV10-3|TRBJ1-6
TGTGCCATCACCCCCGGCAGGGGAGGCAATTCACCCCTCCACTTT
CAITPGRGGNSPLHF
>NA|NA|TRBV7-2|TRBJ2-5
TGTGCCAGCAGCTCTATACAAGAGACCCAGTACTTC
CASSSIQETQYF
>NA|NA|TRBV10-3|TRBJ2-7
TGTGCCATCAGTGGCACCAGGGGTCCTTCCTACGAGCAGTACTTC
CAISGTRGPSYEQYF
>NA|NA|TRBV6-6|TRBJ1-2
TGTGCCAGCAGTTACGGGGGAACGGATGGCTACACCTTC
CASSYGGTDGYTF
>NA|NA|TRBV5-8|TRBJ2-1
TGTGCCAGCAGCTTAGGAACCCCCTACAATGAGCAGTTCTTC
CASSLGTPYNEQFF
>NA|NA|TRBV27|TRBJ1-2
TGTGCCAGCAGTTTTAACCGACAGTACTATGGCTACACCTTC
CASSFNRQYYGYTF
>NA|NA|TRBV30|TRBJ2-7
TGTGCCTGGAGTAAAATCGGTTACTACGAGCAGTACTTC
CAWSKIGYYEQYF
>NA|once|TRBV19|TRBJ2-7
TGTGCCAGTAGACGCTCGGCAGGGGCGTCCTACGAGCAGTACTTC
CASRRSAGASYEQYF
>TRBD1|NA|TRBV5-1|TRBJ2-7
TGCGCCAGCAGCTTGGGGGACAGGGGAACGTACGAGCAGTACTTC
CASSLGDRGTYEQYF
>NA|once|TRBV2|TRBJ1-4
TGTGCCAGCAGTGAAGAGGCGGCAACTAATGAAAAACTGTTTTTT
CASSEEAATNEKLFF
>TRBD2|NA|TRBV5-1|TRBJ2-1
TGCGCCAGCAGCTTGGACGCGGGAGGGCACAATGAGCAGTTCTTC
CASSLDAGGHNEQFF
>NA|NA|TRBV5-1|TRBJ1-1
TGCGCCAGCAGCGGTCAGGAGAACACTGAAGCTTTCTTT
CASSGQENTEAFF
>NA|NA|TRBV5-4|TRBJ1-4
TGTGCCAGCACCCCAAGGTGGACTTTAAGGGAAAAACTGTTTTTT
CASTPRWTLREKLFF
>NA|NA|TRBV7-9|TRBJ2-2
TGTGCCAGCAGCTTAGGTGGCACCAACACCGGGGAGCTGTTTTTT
CASSLGGTNTGELFF
>NA|NA|TRBV2|TRBJ2-1
TGTGCCAGCAGGCCAGGTCTTTACAATGAGCAGTTCTTC
CASRPGLYNEQFF
>NA|NA|TRBV5-1|TRBJ1-4
TGCGCCAGCAGCTTGGAAGGTGGGACCGAAAAACTGTTTTTT
CASSLEGGTEKLFF
>TRBD2|NA|TRBV5-4|TRBJ2-1
TGTGCCAGCAGCTTGGGGCTAGCGGGAGGGCTCTCCTACAATGAGCAGTTCTTC
CASSLGLAGGLSYNEQFF
>TRBD1|once|TRBV19|TRBJ1-4
TGTGCCAGTAGTATCAGGGCCGGGACAGGGTCGGAAAAACTGTTTTTT
CASSIRAGTGSEKLFF
>NA|NA|TRBV29-1|TRBJ2-7
TGCAGCGTTGCAGGGGCTATCAGCTCCTACGAGCAGTACTTC
CSVAGAISSYEQYF
>NA|NA|TRBV19|TRBJ2-3
TGTGCCAGTAGTCGACCGAGTGCCGGCACAGATACGCAGTATTTT
CASSRPSAGTDTQYF
>NA|NA|TRBV7-9|TRBJ2-1
TGTGCCAGCAGCCCCCCCAGTGCCGGGAGTAGAAATGAGCAGTTCTTC
CASSPPSAGSRNEQFF
>TRBD1|NA|TRBV6-5|TRBJ1-5
TGTGCCAGCAGGCCCGGGACAGGAAATCAGCCCCAGCATTTT
CASRPGTGNQPQHF
>NA|NA|TRBV19|TRBJ1-2
TGTGCCAGTAGTCCCCGTAGGAACTATGGCTACACCTTC
CASSPRRNYGYTF
>TRBD1|once|TRBV5-1|TRBJ1-2
TGCGCCAGCAGCTTGGGGGACAGAATTGATGGCTACACCTTC
CASSLGDRIDGYTF
>NA|once|TRBV5-1|TRBJ1-3
TGCGCCAGCAGTCCCGGGACGGCAGGAAACACCATATATTTT
CASSPGTAGNTIYF
>NA|NA|TRBV10-1|TRBJ2-1
TGCGCCAGCAGTGAGTCCCTATCGTACAATGAGCAGTTCTTC
CASSESLSYNEQFF
>NA|NA|TRBV5-8|TRBJ2-1
TGTGCCAGCATCGGGACGAAGATTGTGGACTACAATGAGCAGTTCTTC
CASIGTKIVDYNEQFF
>TRBD2|NA|TRBV7-9|TRBJ2-3
TGTGCCAGCAGCTTTACTAGCGGGGGGTCGACTAGCACAGATACGCAGTATTTT
CASSFTSGGSTSTDTQYF
>NA|NA|TRBV7-2|TRBJ1-2
TGTGCCAGCAGCTTTGGGGGCCTTAGGGACACCATCTATGGCTACACCTTC
CASSFGGLRDTIYGYTF
>TRBD2|NA|TRBV5-1|TRBJ2-3
TGCGCCAGCAGCTACGGTAGCGGGAGCAGCACAGATACGCAGTATTTT
CASSYGSGSSTDTQYF
>TRBD2|NA|TRBV5-6|TRBJ2-1
TGTGCCAGCAGCTTGGGAAGTAGCGGGTCAAAATCCTACAATGAGCAGTTCTTC
CASSLGSSGSKSYNEQFF
>NA|NA|TRBV4-2|TRBJ1-5
TGTGCCAGCAGCCAAGGGGCAGGGGCAGGAAACTCCAATCAGCCCCAGCATTTT
CASSQGAGAGNSNQPQHF